The text below deals with one T cell receptor (beta chain). The data stem from a study of blood T cell repertoires in COVID-19. Study summary: Samples of COVID-19 (acute and convalescent) were obtained from the United States, Italy and Spain.

Per the original methods: Reference gene primer amplification in the assay estimated nucleated cell counts. Produced via immunoSEQ multiplex PCR; TCRdb's table is partial and in-frame only. That table gives V, J and clone size, and the DNA gave D and trimming. In the table there are roughly 200,000 clones, approximately 90% of which are singletons. The CDR3 loop spans 18 amino acids. The V end was cut by 5 bases, the J end by 0 bases, with 19 bases between. From germline, CDR1 is MDHEN and CDR2 SYDVKM. This TCR was sampled from a woman younger than 45 with acute or convalescent COVID-19. Sequencing was done on a sample of peripheral blood. The chain combines TRBV28 with TRBJ2-2, with D tentatively TRBD2 (5 bases). The CDR3 bases are TGTGCCAGCAGTCTGAACCCCCGGCGGAGGACGAACACCGGGGAGCTGTTTTTT. Translating it yields CASSLNPRRRTNTGELFF. Based on the CDR3 plus reference TRBV28 and TRBJ2-2, the full variable domain is DVKVTQSSRYLVKRTGEKVFLECVQDMDHENMFWYRQDPGLGLRLIYFSYDVKMKEKGDIPEGYSVSREKKERFSLILESASTNQTSMYLCASSLNPRRRTNTGELFFGEGSRLTVL.